This TCR beta chain stems from a study of T cell responses to AZD1222 COVID-19 vaccine (dated by TCRdb to the early 2020s). With respect to the entire study: AZD1222 recipients with second doses at about 4 weeks or about 12 weeks were pooled, because spike-specific TCR depth and breadth did not differ between schedules. A total of 233 trial participants underwent TCR sequencing, of whom 200 to 220 received two doses of AZD1222 and about 26 received two doses of the MenACWY control vaccine. Trial participants were enrolled into age subgroups of 18-55, 56-69 and 70-plus years, which contained 148, 28 and 57 TCR-sequenced participants, respectively.

The CDR3 regions of human TCRbeta chains were analyzed by immunosequencing. In the source study's methods: TCRs in the repertoires were compared against a reference library of SARS-CoV-2-specific TCRs that had been generated with the MIRA antigen-specificity platform. Breadth was defined as the fraction of unique TCRs that were SARS-CoV-2-associated. Depth was defined as the fraction of total T cells that were SARS-CoV-2-associated. Using the MIRA data, every spike-specific TCR was mapped to the spike region that the TCR reacted to and assigned to either a CD4 or a CD8 class. Log10-transformed breadth and depth values were compared by one-way ANOVA with Sidak's multiple comparisons tests. TCRdb holds this immuneACCESS table with in-frame rearrangements only. Some clones are missing; in checked studies, unresolved V genes explain under half, and the rest has no known cause. For V, J and clone size, that table is used; D and trimming come from the DNA. In all, the sample holds over 130,000 clones, and 80% to 90% of those were seen once. Under 3.5% of the sample lies in the top ten.

The paper as a whole reports these results and caveats: In the small 56-69-year group, the increase in depth fell short of significance, most likely because of low power. After two AZD1222 doses, spike-specific TCR breadth and depth were significantly higher than at day 0 and than in MenACWY recipients. Participants were mostly white British, with more females than males. The authors suggested clonal diversity may have been underestimated. The vaccine-associated CD4 TCRs covered the entire spike protein, and the dominant responses fell in regions 160-218 and 743-854. Conclusions about previously exposed vaccinees were limited because only a handful of AZD1222 recipients were SARS-CoV-2 seropositive at baseline. No day 14 peak-response samples were available, so repertoires were characterized only after the peak T cell response. Reportedly, almost half of the unique spike-specific TCRs recognized epitopes lying outside the regions that are mutated in the B.1.351 and B.1.1.7 variants.

CDR1 and CDR2 (GTSNPN, SVGIG) derive from the germline V gene (reference sequence). The CDR3 runs 14 amino acids, cysteine and phenylalanine included. Of all the DNA, just the CDR3 is kept, 42 bases in frame from base 1. Here V drops 2 bases and J drops 8 bases, and the junction holds 11 bases not matched to any gene. This clone was picked up one time. Its binding antigen is unknown. The record has no base qualities; no much larger clone is one base away. Taken with the paper, the label for time point translates to: baseline before first vaccination. The vaccinee samples were drawn from two UK trials, COV001 and COV002, one of which was a single-blind randomized controlled phase 2/3 trial testing AZD1222 (ChAdOx1 nCoV-19) in healthy adults. Trial participant PBMC samples were collected at day 0 and day 28 after the second dose for TCRbeta chain sequencing.

The TCR was taken from an adult in good health. Here the chain combines TRBV30 and TRBJ2-5; TRBD2 aligns with 7 central bases. The specimen comprised peripheral blood, sampled on day 0 of AZD1222 vaccination. The encoded CDR3 is CAWSPTSGISTQYF. The nucleotide sequence reads as follows: TGTGCCTGGAGTCCAACCAGCGGGATTAGTACCCAGTACTTC.